Sequencing of this TCR beta chain was carried out in a study of blood T cell repertoires in COVID-19. The CDR3 has 17 residues. V trimming: 2 bases; J trimming: 1 base; junction bases outside the gene matches: 6. Germline CDR1 and CDR2: SGHTS and YDEGEE. Assay used: immunoSEQ multiplex PCR; TCRdb lists only in-frame clones, some missing. The table has over 100,000 clones, roughly 83% seen once; the top ten hold approximately 0.75%. Sequencing was done on a sample of peripheral blood. The chain carries TRBV5-8 and TRBJ2-2, with 9 nucleotides matching TRBD2. This TCR derives from a woman aged 70-85 years with acute or convalescent COVID-19. The CDR3 DNA reads TGTGCCAGCAGCTTCGTCCCTAGCGGGGTGAACACCGGGGAGCTGTTTTTT. Protein sequence: CASSFVPSGVNTGELFF.